This is a list of T cell receptor beta chains from one sample in a study of control samples from healthy donors and cancer patients. Profiling relied on immunoSEQ multiplex PCR, and the TCRdb table lists in-frame clones only, not all of them. The sample includes about 170,000 clones, roughly 95% of them seen just once. The sequenced material came from blood. The receptors originated from a woman between 55 and 75 years old in good health. The CDR3 runs from the conserved cysteine through the conserved F or W. D genes are given only for firm matches. Size values are once, few and many counts, or a class for expanded clones, and some rows have none.

CDR3 DNA | CDR3 protein | clone size | J gene | D gene | V gene
TGCAGTGCTAGGGGTTACAATGAGCAGTTCTTC | CSARGYNEQFF | - | TRBJ2-1 | - | TRBV20-1
TGTGCCAGCAGGAGGGGGGAAAGAGAGACCCAGTACTTC | CASRRGERETQYF | - | TRBJ2-5 | - | TRBV2
TGTGCCAGCAGTTCGGACTATCCCTATAATTCACCCCTCCACTTT | CASSSDYPYNSPLHF | - | TRBJ1-6 | - | TRBV6-2/TRBV6-3
TGTGCCAGCAGGACCGTGGGTACACGCAATTCACCCCTCCACTTT | CASRTVGTRNSPLHF | - | TRBJ1-6 | - | TRBV6-5
TGTGCCAGCAGCTTGAGGACAGTCTCCTACGAGCAGTACTTC | CASSLRTVSYEQYF | once | TRBJ2-7 | - | TRBV11-2
TGTGCCAGCAGCTTGGCCGGGGGGTCGCACACTGAAGCTTTCTTT | CASSLAGGSHTEAFF | - | TRBJ1-1 | - | TRBV5-4
TGCGCCAGCAGCGCACCTGCCCGCGGCGGGGAGCTGTTTTTT | CASSAPARGGELFF | once | TRBJ2-2 | - | TRBV4-3
TGTGCCAGCAGCGTAGTAGTTAGCGGGGGTTGGGAGACCCAGTACTTC | CASSVVVSGGWETQYF | - | TRBJ2-5 | TRBD2 | TRBV9
TGTGCCAGCACCATGGGGGGACAGGTGAACACTGAAGCTTTCTTT | CASTMGGQVNTEAFF | - | TRBJ1-1 | TRBD1 | TRBV5-4
TGTGCCAGCGGGGACAGGGGCCCTAATGAAAAACTGTTTTTT | CASGDRGPNEKLFF | - | TRBJ1-4 | TRBD1 | TRBV27
TGTGCCAGCAGCGTATTCAGGGGGCAGGATGCTGAAGCTTTCTTT | CASSVFRGQDAEAFF | - | TRBJ1-1 | TRBD1 | TRBV9
TGTGCCAGTAGTATGGGGTTAAACACTGAAGCTTTCTTT | CASSMGLNTEAFF | - | TRBJ1-1 | - | TRBV19
TGTGCCAGCAGCCGATCGGGGGCTTTGGACTATGGCTACACCTTC | CASSRSGALDYGYTF | - | TRBJ1-2 | - | TRBV7-9
TGTGCCAGCAGCCAAGATCCCATACTAGCGGGGGACACCACCGGGGAGCTGTTTTTT | CASSQDPILAGDTTGELFF | - | TRBJ2-2 | TRBD2 | TRBV3-1/TRBV3-2
TGCGCCAGCAGCCACGGACAGGGGGCCGGTGAGCAGTTCTTC | CASSHGQGAGEQFF | - | TRBJ2-1 | TRBD1 | TRBV4-3
TGTGCCAGCAGCGCCTTACAGGGTTTGGGCACAGATACGCAGTATTTT | CASSALQGLGTDTQYF | - | TRBJ2-3 | - | TRBV7-9
TGCGCCAGCAGCTTCAATGGGGCACCTGGAAACACCATATATTTT | CASSFNGAPGNTIYF | - | TRBJ1-3 | - | TRBV5-1
TGTGCCTGGGGCGGGGTTGGAGGGGAGCAGTACTTC | CAWGGVGGEQYF | few | TRBJ2-7 | - | TRBV30
TGTGCCAGTAGAGTTTCGGTTACAGGAAGACAGCCCCAGCATTTT | CASRVSVTGRQPQHF | few | TRBJ1-5 | - | TRBV19
TGTGCCAGAAGCCGCGACTCCGGGACAGATAATTCACCCCTCCACTTT | CARSRDSGTDNSPLHF | - | TRBJ1-6 | - | TRBV7-5
TGTGCCCTGTTGACAGGAGCTAATGAAAAACTGTTTTTT | CALLTGANEKLFF | - | TRBJ1-4 | - | TRBV30
TGTGCCAGCAGAAAGTCTTCTGGGGCCAACGTCCTGACTTTC | CASRKSSGANVLTF | - | TRBJ2-6 | - | TRBV2
TGTGCCAGCAGTCTAAACGGACGGAGTGGCTACACCTTC | CASSLNGRSGYTF | once | TRBJ1-2 | - | TRBV6-5
TGCGCCAGCAGCAGACAGGTAAGCAATCAGCCCCAGCATTTT | CASSRQVSNQPQHF | - | TRBJ1-5 | - | TRBV5-1
TGCGCCAGCAGCTTGGAGGCCCCGGTTGAAGCTTTCTTT | CASSLEAPVEAFF | - | TRBJ1-1 | - | TRBV5-1
TGTGCCAGTACCCAGGGGGCGTCGGACATTCAGTACTTC | CASTQGASDIQYF | - | TRBJ2-4 | TRBD1 | TRBV19
TGTGCCAGCAAATCCCCGACAGGTTTGAACACTGAAGCTTTCTTT | CASKSPTGLNTEAFF | - | TRBJ1-1 | - | TRBV6-5
TGTGCCAGCAGTGAATATGGTCCCTCCTCCTACAATGAGCAGTTCTTC | CASSEYGPSSYNEQFF | - | TRBJ2-1 | - | TRBV2
TGTGCCAGCAGCCCCCCAGGGCGGCACACTGAAGCTTTCTTT | CASSPPGRHTEAFF | - | TRBJ1-1 | - | TRBV3-1/TRBV3-2
TGCGCCAGCACCGTTGACGGGGGCAGTTCCCTCCACTTT | CASTVDGGSSLHF | - | TRBJ1-6 | - | TRBV5-1
TGTGCCAGCTTAGACAGGGCGGCGGACACTGAAGCTTTCTTT | CASLDRAADTEAFF | - | TRBJ1-1 | TRBD1 | TRBV18
TGTGCTAGTGGAATTACGGAGACCCAGTACTTC | CASGITETQYF | - | TRBJ2-5 | - | TRBV12-5
TGTGCCAGCAGCCCCAGACTAGCGGGGGGGTCCAATGAGCAGTTCTTC | CASSPRLAGGSNEQFF | - | TRBJ2-1 | TRBD2 | TRBV3-1/TRBV3-2
TGTGCCAGCAGTGCCATCACTGAAGCTTTCTTT | CASSAITEAFF | - | TRBJ1-1 | - | TRBV2
TGTGCCAGCAGCCAAGGACTAGCGGACACAGATACGCAGTATTTT | CASSQGLADTDTQYF | - | TRBJ2-3 | TRBD2 | TRBV3-1/TRBV3-2
TGTGCCAGCAGCTTCGGGAGGACTAGCCCTGCCGGGGAGCTGTTTTTT | CASSFGRTSPAGELFF | - | TRBJ2-2 | TRBD2 | TRBV5-4
TGTGCCACCAGTGATTCCGCATCAGGGGGCGCGGGTGGCTACACCTTC | CATSDSASGGAGGYTF | once | TRBJ1-2 | TRBD1 | TRBV24-1
TGTGCCATCAATGAGGCTTTCACTAGCGGGGGGGCTGGTGAGCAGTTCTTC | CAINEAFTSGGAGEQFF | - | TRBJ2-1 | TRBD2 | TRBV10-3
TGTGCCAGCAGTTACCGGACAGGGGCCCCTGTCACTGAAGCTTTCTTT | CASSYRTGAPVTEAFF | - | TRBJ1-1 | TRBD1 | TRBV6-5
TGCGCCAGCAGCTGGTTCCAGGGTAATGAGCAGTTCTTC | CASSWFQGNEQFF | - | TRBJ2-1 | - | TRBV5-1
TGTGCCAGCAGCGAGTCGACAGGGTACAATGAGCAGTTCTTC | CASSESTGYNEQFF | once | TRBJ2-1 | TRBD1 | TRBV9
TGTGCCAGTAAAACTATAATGACAGGGGAGAACACTGAAGCTTTCTTT | CASKTIMTGENTEAFF | - | TRBJ1-1 | TRBD1 | TRBV19
TGTGCCATCAGTGAGTTAATTGCGGGGCAAAACGAGCAGTACTTC | CAISELIAGQNEQYF | - | TRBJ2-7 | - | TRBV10-3
TGTGCCAGAGCACAGAGGGGGCTTTATGGCTACACCTTC | CARAQRGLYGYTF | - | TRBJ1-2 | TRBD1 | TRBV2
TGTGCCAGCAGTTTAGCGGGTGATCAGCCCCAGCATTTT | CASSLAGDQPQHF | - | TRBJ1-5 | - | TRBV12-3/TRBV12-4
TGTGCCAGCAGCTCACCCCCCCGGGGATACTACGAGCAGTACTTC | CASSSPPRGYYEQYF | - | TRBJ2-7 | - | TRBV5-6
TGCGCCAGCAGCTTGGTGGTGACAGGCGGGACGGAGACCCAGTACTTC | CASSLVVTGGTETQYF | - | TRBJ2-5 | - | TRBV5-1
TGTGCCAGCAGTGAAGACAGGGCAACGAACTATGGCTACACCTTC | CASSEDRATNYGYTF | - | TRBJ1-2 | - | TRBV2
TGTGCCAGACCTCCTAACAGCGAAGTAGCCAAAAACATTCAGTACTTC | CARPPNSEVAKNIQYF | - | TRBJ2-4 | - | TRBV3-1/TRBV3-2